This TCR beta chain was captured in a study of cytomegalovirus exposure and HLA in healthy donors. Remarks on this clone: The antigen is not known.

It was with 60 Vbeta and 13 Jbeta primers that the PCR ran. Produced via immunoSEQ multiplex PCR; TCRdb's table is partial and in-frame only. Of approximately 180,000 clones in the sample, roughly 83% were seen once. Study results and caveats: Rarity characterized most TCR sequences, yet some public TCRs appeared in many donors. Common viral pathogens were later found to be apparently linked to several of the most significant clusters. Sequencing likely produced, as an artifact, a cluster of highly shared sequence variants. Later, TCR association rates were found to vary by HLA locus, highest for DRB1 and lowest for HLA-C.

The CDR3 is 17 residues long. This TCR was sampled from a woman aged 50 to 65 in good health and CMV-seronegative. The chain recombines TRBV12-2 with TRBJ1-5; the table calls TRBD1, which could not be checked here. TRBV12-2 is designated a pseudogene. The sequenced sample consisted of PBMCs. The CDR3 is CASRLASPDSENQPQHF. In DNA, the CDR3 is TGTGCAAGTCGCTTAGCGTCCCCGGACAGCGAAAATCAGCCCCAGCATTTT.